This TCR beta chain emerged from a study of blood T cells in healthy people across ages. Notes on the study in general: The CMV status of each donor remained undetermined, and this could have confounded shifts in expanded clonotypes.

Through a sample-barcoded 5' primer and a J-beta primer mix, a second PCR was run for roughly 6 to 11 cycles. A template-switch adaptor containing 12 random nucleotides labeled each cDNA molecule. TCRdb re-derived calls from the 5' RACE reads in MiXCR, one entry per CDR3 protein. Of approximately 2,000,000 distinct CDR3 sequences listed, around 40% were seen once; the top ten hold under 30%. Per sample, a minimum of 6.5 million PBMCs were isolated. Germline-derived CDR1 and CDR2 are DFQATT and SNEGSKA (reference sequence). The CDR3 runs 16 residues. Trimming pared 3 bases from V and 8 bases from J, leaving 22 bases between. The table lists this clonotype with a few counts. Antigen unknown.

The sequenced sample consisted of blood. This chain connects TRBV20-1 to TRBJ1-4, with D maybe TRBD1 (6 bases). The sequence was collected from a human donor in good health. In DNA, the CDR3 is TGCAGTGCTAGGGATGGGGGCAGGGGAGGAAAGGAAAAACTGTTTTTT. Its protein is CSARDGGRGGKEKLFF.